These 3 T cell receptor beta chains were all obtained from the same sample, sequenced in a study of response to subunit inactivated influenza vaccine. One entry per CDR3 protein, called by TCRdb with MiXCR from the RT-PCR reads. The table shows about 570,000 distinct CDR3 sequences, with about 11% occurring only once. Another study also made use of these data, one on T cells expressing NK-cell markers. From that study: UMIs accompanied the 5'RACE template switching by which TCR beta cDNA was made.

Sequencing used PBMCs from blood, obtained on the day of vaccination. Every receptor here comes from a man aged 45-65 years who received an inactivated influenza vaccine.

As DNA, the CDR3 is TGTGCCAGCAGCCGCCTGTCCCTTTGGGGGTACACAGATACGCAGTATTTT. Amino acids: CASSRLSLWGYTDTQYF. The rearrangement uses TRBV3-1 and TRBJ2-3; D tentatively fits TRBD1 or TRBD2 (5 bases each). The CDR3 is 17 residues long. Trimming took off 4 bases at V and 2 bases at J, with 19 bases between the two ends. CDR1 LGHDT and CDR2 YNNKEL come from the germline V gene (reference sequence).

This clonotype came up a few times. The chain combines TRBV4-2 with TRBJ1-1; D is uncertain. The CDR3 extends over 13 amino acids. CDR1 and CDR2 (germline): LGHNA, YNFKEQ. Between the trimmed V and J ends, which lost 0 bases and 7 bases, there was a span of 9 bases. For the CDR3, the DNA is TGTGCCAGCAGCCAAGAGTCACACAATGAAGCTTTCTTT. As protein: CASSQESHNEAFF.

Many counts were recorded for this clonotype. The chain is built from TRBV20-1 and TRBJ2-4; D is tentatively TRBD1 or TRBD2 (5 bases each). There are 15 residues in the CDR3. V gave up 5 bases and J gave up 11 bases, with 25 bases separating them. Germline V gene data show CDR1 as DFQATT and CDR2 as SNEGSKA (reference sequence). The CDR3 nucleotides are TGCAGTGCTGGGGACCGTCGAGAGCCAAAAACATTTCAGTACTTC. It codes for CSAGDRREPKTFQYF.